Given below is one TCR beta chain in context. Its antigen is still unknown. The entry originates in a study of CD8+ T cells in alopecia areata. It was from alopecia areata patients that lesional scalp punch biopsies and peripheral blood were collected. It was from PBMCs that CD4+ and CD8+ T cells were sorted. As the sequencing template, cDNA was produced by extracting RNA and reverse transcribing it. TCRdb's copy holds only in-frame clones and misses some; the assay was immunoSEQ multiplex PCR. The sample lists around 140,000 clones; about 51% were seen once. J was trimmed by 3 bases and V by 5 bases; bases with no gene match: 2. The germline gives CDR1 LNHNV, CDR2 YYDKDF (reference sequence). The CDR3 contains 13 residues. General observations from the study: Besides other cells, scalp samples also yield sequences of resident alphabeta T cells from normal skin. Elevated clonality characterized lesional scalp relative to normal scalp, particularly in alopecia totalis/universalis.

The sequenced sample was CD4+ T cells sorted from blood, obtained at week 0. The receptor comes from a human donor with alopecia areata. The V gene is TRBV15, the J gene TRBJ2-7; 9 nucleotides agree with TRBD1. The chain's CDR3 is CATSRDRVYEQYF. In DNA form, the CDR3 reads TGTGCCACCAGCCGGGACAGGGTCTACGAGCAGTACTTC. Together with reference TRBV15 and TRBJ2-7, the CDR3 gives the full variable domain: DAMVIQNPRYQVTQFGKPVTLSCSQTLNHNVMYWYQQKSSQAPKLLFHYYDKDFNNEADTPDNFQSRRPNTSFCFLDIRSPGLGDTAMYLCATSRDRVYEQYFGPGTRLTVT.